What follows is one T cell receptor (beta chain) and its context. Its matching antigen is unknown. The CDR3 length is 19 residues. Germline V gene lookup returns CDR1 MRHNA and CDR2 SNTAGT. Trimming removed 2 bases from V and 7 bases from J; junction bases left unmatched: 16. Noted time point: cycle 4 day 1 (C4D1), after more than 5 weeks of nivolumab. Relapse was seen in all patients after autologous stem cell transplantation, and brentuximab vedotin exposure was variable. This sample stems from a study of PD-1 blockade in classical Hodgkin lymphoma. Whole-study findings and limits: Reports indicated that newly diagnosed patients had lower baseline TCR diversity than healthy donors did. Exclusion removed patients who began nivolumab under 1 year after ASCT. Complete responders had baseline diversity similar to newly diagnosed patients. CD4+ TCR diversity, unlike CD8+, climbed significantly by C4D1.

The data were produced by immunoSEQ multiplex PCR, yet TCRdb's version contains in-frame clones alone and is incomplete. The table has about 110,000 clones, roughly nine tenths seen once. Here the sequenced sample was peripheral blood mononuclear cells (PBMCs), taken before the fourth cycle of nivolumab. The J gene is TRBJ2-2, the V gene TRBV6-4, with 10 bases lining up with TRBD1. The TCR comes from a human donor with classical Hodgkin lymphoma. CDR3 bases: TGTGCCAGCAGTGACCCGACAGGGGGCTGGAGTCGGTGTGTCGGGGAGCTGTTTTTT. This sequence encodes CASSDPTGGWSRCVGELFF.